This is a list of T cell receptor beta chains from one sample in a study of chemoradiotherapy in HPV16-positive cancers. Assay: immunoSEQ multiplex PCR; the TCRdb copy retains only in-frame clones and omits some. The sample has about 14,000 clones, about 70% seen once. Sampling was carried out from a patient who underwent chemoradiotherapy. The receptors here all came from a human donor with HPV-associated anogenital cancer. Each CDR3 is given with its conserved first and last residue. D genes are given only for firm matches. Part of the rows lack a size; the others show once, few, many or a class for expanded clones.

V gene: TRBV7-3; D gene: .; clone size: medium-sized; J gene: TRBJ2-3; CDR3 DNA: TGTGCCAGCAGCTTATCAACAAGCACAGATACGCAGTATTTT; CDR3 protein: CASSLSTSTDTQYF
V gene: TRBV30; D gene: .; clone size: .; J gene: TRBJ1-5; CDR3 DNA: TGTGCCTGGAGCCTACTTACGCGGGGCCAGCCCCAGCATTTT; CDR3 protein: CAWSLLTRGQPQHF
V gene: TRBV27; D gene: .; clone size: .; J gene: TRBJ2-1; CDR3 DNA: TGTGCCAGCAGTTCTTTTCAGGATGAGCAGTTCTTC; CDR3 protein: CASSSFQDEQFF
V gene: TRBV27; D gene: .; clone size: .; J gene: TRBJ1-1; CDR3 DNA: TGTGCCAGCAGTTTATCAGGGACGGTGAACACTGAAGCTTTCTTT; CDR3 protein: CASSLSGTVNTEAFF
V gene: TRBV7-3; D gene: .; clone size: .; J gene: TRBJ2-1; CDR3 DNA: TGTGCCAGCAGCTTAACGGGAGCGATCTACAATGAGCAGTTCTTC; CDR3 protein: CASSLTGAIYNEQFF
V gene: TRBV11-3; D gene: .; clone size: .; J gene: TRBJ2-2; CDR3 DNA: TGTGCCAGCAGCCCAGGACTACCCAACACCGGGGAGCTGTTTTTT; CDR3 protein: CASSPGLPNTGELFF
V gene: TRBV9; D gene: TRBD2; clone size: .; J gene: TRBJ2-7; CDR3 DNA: TGTGCCAGCAGCGCCCCTTCTAGCGGGATGAACTACGAGCAGTACTTC; CDR3 protein: CASSAPSSGMNYEQYF
V gene: TRBV5-1; D gene: .; clone size: .; J gene: TRBJ2-7; CDR3 DNA: TGCGCCAGCAGCTTGCTTCAAAACGGTGGATCCGAGCAGTACTTC; CDR3 protein: CASSLLQNGGSEQYF
V gene: TRBV5-1; D gene: .; clone size: .; J gene: TRBJ2-7; CDR3 DNA: TGCGCCAGCAGCTTGGGCAGATCCTACGAGCAGTACTTC; CDR3 protein: CASSLGRSYEQYF
V gene: TRBV19; D gene: TRBD1; clone size: .; J gene: TRBJ1-5; CDR3 DNA: TGTGCCAGTAGAGGGACAGTTCAGGGTCAGCCCCAGCATTTT; CDR3 protein: CASRGTVQGQPQHF
V gene: TRBV18; D gene: .; clone size: .; J gene: TRBJ1-1; CDR3 DNA: TGTGCCAGCTCACCACGAGGTGAAAGGGCTGAGGCTTTCTTT; CDR3 protein: CASSPRGERAEAFF
V gene: TRBV9; D gene: .; clone size: .; J gene: TRBJ1-1; CDR3 DNA: TGTGCCAGCAGCGTAGGGGGCGCCTCCAACACTGAAGCTTTCTTT; CDR3 protein: CASSVGGASNTEAFF
V gene: TRBV9; D gene: .; clone size: .; J gene: TRBJ1-2; CDR3 DNA: TGTGCCAGCAGCGGAGTCAGGTCGAACTATGGCTACACCTTC; CDR3 protein: CASSGVRSNYGYTF
V gene: TRBV5-1; D gene: .; clone size: .; J gene: TRBJ2-5; CDR3 DNA: TGCGCCAGCAGCTTTCTTTCGCGAGGGGAGACCCAGTACTTC; CDR3 protein: CASSFLSRGETQYF
V gene: TRBV11-2; D gene: .; clone size: few; J gene: TRBJ1-4; CDR3 DNA: TGTGCCAGCAGCTTAGATCGGGGCAGAGGGGAAAAACTGTTTTTT; CDR3 protein: CASSLDRGRGEKLFF
V gene: TRBV10-3; D gene: .; clone size: .; J gene: TRBJ2-1; CDR3 DNA: TGTGCCACACGATATGCCGGGACCCACTACTTCGGGAATGAGCAGTTCTTC; CDR3 protein: CATRYAGTHYFGNEQFF
V gene: TRBV7-8; D gene: .; clone size: .; J gene: TRBJ1-3; CDR3 DNA: TGTGCCAGCAGCTTAGTTTCCATCCACGGAAACACCATATATTTT; CDR3 protein: CASSLVSIHGNTIYF
V gene: TRBV6-1; D gene: .; clone size: few; J gene: TRBJ2-3; CDR3 DNA: TGTGCCAGCAGTGAAGCGCCTTGGACCCTATCAAGCACAGATACGCAGTATTTT; CDR3 protein: CASSEAPWTLSSTDTQYF
V gene: TRBV19; D gene: TRBD1; clone size: .; J gene: TRBJ2-7; CDR3 DNA: TGTGCCAGTAGCCCCTCCGGACAGGGGGGGTCCTACGAGCAGTACTTC; CDR3 protein: CASSPSGQGGSYEQYF
V gene: TRBV10-3; D gene: .; clone size: .; J gene: TRBJ1-1; CDR3 DNA: TGTGCCATCAGTGATTGGGGACCATCGACGGCCACTGAAGCTTTCTTT; CDR3 protein: CAISDWGPSTATEAFF
V gene: TRBV6-6; D gene: .; clone size: .; J gene: TRBJ2-5; CDR3 DNA: TGTGCCAGCACGAGTCAAGAGACCCAGTACTTC; CDR3 protein: CASTSQETQYF
V gene: TRBV11-3; D gene: TRBD2; clone size: .; J gene: TRBJ2-3; CDR3 DNA: TGTGCCAGCAGCCGCCGGGATAGCGGGAGATCAGATACGCAGTATTTT; CDR3 protein: CASSRRDSGRSDTQYF
V gene: TRBV13; D gene: .; clone size: few; J gene: TRBJ2-7; CDR3 DNA: TGTGCCAGCAGCTTAGGAGAACGGAGTACCTACGAGCAGTACTTC; CDR3 protein: CASSLGERSTYEQYF
V gene: TRBV19; D gene: TRBD1; clone size: once; J gene: TRBJ2-7; CDR3 DNA: TGTGCCAGTAGTATCGGGGACAGGGCTTCCTACGAGCAGTACTTC; CDR3 protein: CASSIGDRASYEQYF
V gene: TRBV12-2; D gene: .; clone size: .; J gene: TRBJ2-1; CDR3 DNA: TGTGCAAGTCGCTTACAGGGGGGCGGTGAGCAGTTCTTC; CDR3 protein: CASRLQGGGEQFF
V gene: TRBV6-4; D gene: TRBD2; clone size: .; J gene: TRBJ2-1; CDR3 DNA: TGTGCCAGCAGAGCTCCGGGACTAGGAGACAATGAGCAGTTCTTC; CDR3 protein: CASRAPGLGDNEQFF
V gene: TRBV7-3; D gene: TRBD2; clone size: .; J gene: TRBJ2-1; CDR3 DNA: TGTGCCAGCAGCTTAACGGGGGGGAATGAGCAGTTCTTC; CDR3 protein: CASSLTGGNEQFF
V gene: TRBV11-3; D gene: TRBD1; clone size: .; J gene: TRBJ1-5; CDR3 DNA: TGTGCCAGCAGCTTAGATGGGACAGGGCTTCAGCCCCAGCATTTT; CDR3 protein: CASSLDGTGLQPQHF
V gene: TRBV11-3; D gene: TRBD2; clone size: .; J gene: TRBJ2-1; CDR3 DNA: TGTGCCAGCAGCTCTCTTCTAGCGGGAGGGCCTAATGAGCAGTTCTTC; CDR3 protein: CASSSLLAGGPNEQFF
V gene: TRBV19; D gene: .; clone size: .; J gene: TRBJ1-3; CDR3 DNA: TGTGCCAGTAGAGGGGCTCACTCTGGAAACACCATATATTTT; CDR3 protein: CASRGAHSGNTIYF
V gene: TRBV11-3; D gene: .; clone size: .; J gene: TRBJ1-4; CDR3 DNA: TGTGCCAGCAGCCGGGGACTGCAGAATGAAAAACTGTTTTTT; CDR3 protein: CASSRGLQNEKLFF
V gene: TRBV13; D gene: TRBD1; clone size: .; J gene: TRBJ2-5; CDR3 DNA: TGTGCCAGCAGCCCGGGACAGGGTGGGGAGACCCAGTACTTC; CDR3 protein: CASSPGQGGETQYF
V gene: TRBV9; D gene: .; clone size: .; J gene: TRBJ2-7; CDR3 DNA: TGTGCCAGCAGCGCAGAAGCGATTACCTACGGGCAGTACTTC; CDR3 protein: CASSAEAITYGQYF
V gene: TRBV19; D gene: .; clone size: .; J gene: TRBJ1-3; CDR3 DNA: TGTGCCAGTAGTAGGTGGGCTCCTGGAAACACCATATATTTT; CDR3 protein: CASSRWAPGNTIYF
V gene: TRBV2; D gene: .; clone size: .; J gene: TRBJ2-1; CDR3 DNA: TGTGCCAGCAGCGCCCAATTAGCGGCCTACAATGAGCAGTTCTTC; CDR3 protein: CASSAQLAAYNEQFF
V gene: TRBV5-1; D gene: .; clone size: few; J gene: TRBJ2-2; CDR3 DNA: TGCGCCAGCAGCTTGACTAGCACGTCGAACACCGGGGAGCTGTTTTTT; CDR3 protein: CASSLTSTSNTGELFF
V gene: TRBV7-6; D gene: TRBD2; clone size: .; J gene: TRBJ2-3; CDR3 DNA: TGTGCCAGCAGCTTAGTTCCAGCGGGGGTCACAGATACGCAGTATTTT; CDR3 protein: CASSLVPAGVTDTQYF
V gene: TRBV27; D gene: .; clone size: .; J gene: TRBJ2-1; CDR3 DNA: TGTGCCAGCCTTCGAAGGGCCTCGTCCAATGAGCAGTTCTTC; CDR3 protein: CASLRRASSNEQFF
V gene: TRBV10-3; D gene: .; clone size: few; J gene: TRBJ1-2; CDR3 DNA: TGTGCCATCAGTTCCCTGTCTTGGGGCTACACCTTC; CDR3 protein: CAISSLSWGYTF
V gene: TRBV5-1; D gene: .; clone size: .; J gene: TRBJ1-3; CDR3 DNA: TGCGCCAGCAGCTTGGAAGTATCCAGCTCTGGAAACACCATATATTTT; CDR3 protein: CASSLEVSSSGNTIYF
V gene: TRBV29-1; D gene: TRBD1; clone size: .; J gene: TRBJ2-5; CDR3 DNA: TGCAGCGTTGAAGATCTGAAGGGGACAGGGGAAGAGACCCAGTACTTC; CDR3 protein: CSVEDLKGTGEETQYF
V gene: TRBV27; D gene: .; clone size: .; J gene: TRBJ1-1; CDR3 DNA: TGTGCCAGCAGTTCTAGGGGAGAGACTGAAGCTTTCTTT; CDR3 protein: CASSSRGETEAFF
V gene: TRBV9; D gene: .; clone size: .; J gene: TRBJ2-5; CDR3 DNA: TGTGCCAGCAGCACGATCCGGAGCGGCCAAGAGACCCAGTACTTC; CDR3 protein: CASSTIRSGQETQYF
V gene: TRBV5-1; D gene: .; clone size: .; J gene: TRBJ1-1; CDR3 DNA: TGCGCCAGCAGCTTGGGTTCGGGCGGGACGAACACTGAAGCTTTCTTT; CDR3 protein: CASSLGSGGTNTEAFF
V gene: TRBV27; D gene: .; clone size: .; J gene: TRBJ2-1; CDR3 DNA: TGTGCCAGCAGCTATGGGTCGGTATCAAGTGAGCAGTTCTTC; CDR3 protein: CASSYGSVSSEQFF
V gene: TRBV27; D gene: .; clone size: .; J gene: TRBJ2-5; CDR3 DNA: TGTGCCAGTACCGGGACATATAATGATGGGGAGACCCAGTACTTC; CDR3 protein: CASTGTYNDGETQYF